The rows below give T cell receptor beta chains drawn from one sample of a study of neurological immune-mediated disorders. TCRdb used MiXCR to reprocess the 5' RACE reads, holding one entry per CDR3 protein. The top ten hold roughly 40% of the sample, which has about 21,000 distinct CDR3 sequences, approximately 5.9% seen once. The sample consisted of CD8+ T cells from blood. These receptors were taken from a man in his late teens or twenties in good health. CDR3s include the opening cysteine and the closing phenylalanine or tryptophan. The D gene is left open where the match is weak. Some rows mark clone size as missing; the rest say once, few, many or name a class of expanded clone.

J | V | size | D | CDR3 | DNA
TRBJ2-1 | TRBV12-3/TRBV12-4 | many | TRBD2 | CASSLASGGGYNEQFF | TGTGCCAGCAGTCTAGCGAGCGGGGGGGGCTACAATGAGCAGTTCTTC
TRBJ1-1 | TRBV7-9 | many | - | CASSTNTLPEWTEAFF | TGTGCCAGCAGCACAAATACCCTCCCGGAGTGGACTGAAGCTTTCTTT
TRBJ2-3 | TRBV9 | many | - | CASSGLGGPGRVTDTQYF | TGTGCCAGCAGCGGCCTGGGGGGCCCCGGTCGTGTCACAGATACGCAGTATTTT
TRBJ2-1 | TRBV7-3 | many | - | CASSLTVHSNEQFF | TGTGCCAGCAGCTTAACCGTCCATTCCAATGAGCAGTTCTTC
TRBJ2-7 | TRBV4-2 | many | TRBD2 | CASSQEGTSVYEQYF | TGTGCCAGCAGCCAAGAAGGGACTAGCGTATACGAGCAGTACTTC
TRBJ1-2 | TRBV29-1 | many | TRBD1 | CSALGQGSYGYTF | TGCAGCGCCCTAGGACAGGGCAGCTATGGCTACACCTTC
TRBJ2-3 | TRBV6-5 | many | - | CASGLGAGRTDTQYF | TGTGCCAGCGGACTGGGGGCCGGGAGGACAGATACGCAGTATTTT
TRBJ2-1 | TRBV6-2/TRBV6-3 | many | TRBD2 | CASRENPGLAGGYNEQFF | TGTGCCAGCAGAGAGAACCCGGGACTAGCGGGGGGGTACAATGAGCAGTTCTTC
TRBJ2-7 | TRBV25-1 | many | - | CASSEMGRSALYEQYF | TGTGCCAGCAGTGAAATGGGGCGCTCAGCCCTCTACGAGCAGTACTTC
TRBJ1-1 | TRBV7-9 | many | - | CASSPRDWTLNTEAFF | TGTGCCAGCAGCCCGCGAGACTGGACCCTGAACACTGAAGCTTTCTTT
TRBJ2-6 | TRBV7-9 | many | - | CASSRGGALGANVLTF | TGTGCCAGCAGTAGAGGGGGGGCGCTCGGGGCCAACGTCCTGACTTTC
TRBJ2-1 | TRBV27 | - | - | CASGLAGHLSYNEQFF | TGTGCCAGCGGTTTAGCCGGACACTTAAGTTACAATGAGCAGTTCTTC
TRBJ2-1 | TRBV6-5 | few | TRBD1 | CASSYSGQDNEQFF | TGTGCCAGCAGTTACAGCGGACAGGACAATGAGCAGTTCTTC
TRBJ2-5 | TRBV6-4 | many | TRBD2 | CASSDSGTGLAYQETQYF | TGTGCCAGCAGTGACTCGGGGACGGGACTAGCGTACCAAGAGACCCAGTACTTC
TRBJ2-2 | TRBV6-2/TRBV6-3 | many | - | CASVPARVTGELFF | TGTGCCAGCGTTCCAGCTCGAGTCACCGGGGAGCTGTTTTTT
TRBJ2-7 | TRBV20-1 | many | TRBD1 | CSAIRQGQTSYEQYF | TGCAGTGCTATTCGACAGGGGCAAACCTCCTACGAGCAGTACTTC
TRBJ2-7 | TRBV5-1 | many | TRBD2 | CASSQFSGVAYEQYF | TGCGCCAGCAGCCAATTTAGCGGGGTGGCCTACGAGCAGTACTTC
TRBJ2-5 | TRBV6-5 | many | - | CASSLYSGETQYF | TGTGCCAGCAGTTTGTACAGCGGGGAGACCCAGTACTTC
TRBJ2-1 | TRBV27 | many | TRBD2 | CASSSGLAYSEQFF | TGTGCCAGCAGTTCTGGACTAGCCTACAGTGAGCAGTTCTTC
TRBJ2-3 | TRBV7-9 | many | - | CASSLGGPDTQYF | TGTGCCAGCAGCTTAGGGGGGCCAGATACGCAGTATTTT
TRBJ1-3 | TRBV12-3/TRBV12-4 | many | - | CASSFGRSDDF | TGTGCCAGCAGTTTTGGCAGGTCGGACGATTTT
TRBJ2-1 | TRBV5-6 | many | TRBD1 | CASSATGTGHNEQFF | TGTGCCAGCAGCGCAACCGGGACAGGACACAATGAGCAGTTCTTC
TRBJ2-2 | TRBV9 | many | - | CASSERQDPNTGELFF | TGTGCCAGCAGCGAACGACAGGACCCGAACACCGGGGAGCTGTTTTTT
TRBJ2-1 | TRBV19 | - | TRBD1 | CASSIDRDRGSYNEQFF | TGTGCCAGTAGTATAGATCGGGACAGGGGCTCCTACAATGAGCAGTTCTTC
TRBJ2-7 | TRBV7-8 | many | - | CASSSDNHYEQYF | TGTGCCAGCAGCTCGGACAACCACTACGAGCAGTACTTC
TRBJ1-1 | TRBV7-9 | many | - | CASSLVAGNTEAFF | TGTGCCAGCAGCTTAGTAGCAGGGAACACTGAAGCTTTCTTT